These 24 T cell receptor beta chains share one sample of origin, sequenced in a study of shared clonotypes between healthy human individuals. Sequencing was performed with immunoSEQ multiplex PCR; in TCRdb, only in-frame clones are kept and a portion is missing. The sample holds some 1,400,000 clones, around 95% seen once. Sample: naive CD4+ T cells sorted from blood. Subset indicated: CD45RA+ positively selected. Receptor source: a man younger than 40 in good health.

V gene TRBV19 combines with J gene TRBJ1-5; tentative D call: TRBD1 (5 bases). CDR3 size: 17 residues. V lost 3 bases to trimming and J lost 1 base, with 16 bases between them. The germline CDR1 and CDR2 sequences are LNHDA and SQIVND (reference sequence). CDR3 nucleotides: TGTGCCAGTAGTATTGGACGATCGGGACGGAGCAATCAGCCCCAGCATTTT. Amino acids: CASSIGRSGRSNQPQHF.

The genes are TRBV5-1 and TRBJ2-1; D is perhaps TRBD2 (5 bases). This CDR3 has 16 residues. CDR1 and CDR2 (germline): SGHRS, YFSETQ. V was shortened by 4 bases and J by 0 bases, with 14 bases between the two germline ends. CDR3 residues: CASSPFAGDSYNEQFF. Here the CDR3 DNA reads TGCGCCAGCAGCCCGTTTGCGGGCGACTCCTACAATGAGCAGTTCTTC.

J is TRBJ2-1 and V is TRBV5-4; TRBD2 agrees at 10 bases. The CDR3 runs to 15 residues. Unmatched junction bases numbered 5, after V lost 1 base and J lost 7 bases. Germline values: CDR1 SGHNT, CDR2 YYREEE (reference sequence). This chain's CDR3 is CASSLLAGVDNEQFF. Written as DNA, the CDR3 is TGTGCCAGCAGCTTGCTAGCGGGAGTGGATAATGAGCAGTTCTTC.

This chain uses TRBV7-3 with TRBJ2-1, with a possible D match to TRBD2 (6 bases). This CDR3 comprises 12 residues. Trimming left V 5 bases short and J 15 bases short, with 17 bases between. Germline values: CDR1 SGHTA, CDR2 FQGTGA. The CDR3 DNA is TGTGCCAGCAGCCTGGGACTTCTCAAATGGTTCTTC. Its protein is CASSLGLLKWFF.

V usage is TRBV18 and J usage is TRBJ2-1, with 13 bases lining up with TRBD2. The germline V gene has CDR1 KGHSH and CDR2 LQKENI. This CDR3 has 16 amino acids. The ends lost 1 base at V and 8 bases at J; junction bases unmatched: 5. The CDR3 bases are TGTGCCAGCTCACCACGTTCGGGACTAGCGGGATATGAGCAGTTCTTC. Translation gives CASSPRSGLAGYEQFF. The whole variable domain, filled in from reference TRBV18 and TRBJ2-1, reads NAGVMQNPRHLVRRRGQEARLRCSPMKGHSHVYWYRQLPEEGLKFMVYLQKENIIDESGMPKERFSAEFPKEGPSILRIQQVVRGDSAAYFCASSPRSGLAGYEQFFGPGTRLTVL.

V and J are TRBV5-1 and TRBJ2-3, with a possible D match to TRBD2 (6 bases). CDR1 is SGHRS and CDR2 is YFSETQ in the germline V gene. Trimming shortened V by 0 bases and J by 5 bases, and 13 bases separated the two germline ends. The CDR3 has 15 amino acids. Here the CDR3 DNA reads TGCGCCAGCAGCTTGGATGTTGTGGGGGGAGATACGCAGTATTTT. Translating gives CASSLDVVGGDTQYF.

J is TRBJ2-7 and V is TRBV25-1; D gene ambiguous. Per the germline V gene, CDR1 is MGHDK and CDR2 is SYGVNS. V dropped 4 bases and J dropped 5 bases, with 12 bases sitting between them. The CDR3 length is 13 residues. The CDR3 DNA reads TGTGCCAGCAGTGCCACTCCGAGCCACGAGCAGTACTTC. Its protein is CASSATPSHEQYF.

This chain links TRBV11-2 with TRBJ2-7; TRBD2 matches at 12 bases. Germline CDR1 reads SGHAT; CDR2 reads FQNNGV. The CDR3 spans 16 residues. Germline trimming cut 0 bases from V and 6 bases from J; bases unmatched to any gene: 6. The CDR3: CASSLDLTSGRFEQYF. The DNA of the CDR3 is TGTGCCAGCAGCTTAGACCTTACTAGCGGGAGGTTCGAGCAGTACTTC.

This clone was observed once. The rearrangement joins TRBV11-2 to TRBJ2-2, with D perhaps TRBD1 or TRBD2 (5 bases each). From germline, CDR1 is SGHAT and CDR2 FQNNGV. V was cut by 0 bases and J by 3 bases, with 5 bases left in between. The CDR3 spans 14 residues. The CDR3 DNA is TGTGCCAGCAGCTTAGAGGGGGACACCGGGGAGCTGTTTTTT. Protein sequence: CASSLEGDTGELFF.

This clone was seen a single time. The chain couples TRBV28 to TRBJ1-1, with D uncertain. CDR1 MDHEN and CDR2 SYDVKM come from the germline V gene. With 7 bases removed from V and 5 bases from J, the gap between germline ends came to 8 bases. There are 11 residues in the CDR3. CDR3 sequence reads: CASTLGTEAFF. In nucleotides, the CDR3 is TGTGCCAGCACCCTGGGGACTGAAGCTTTCTTT. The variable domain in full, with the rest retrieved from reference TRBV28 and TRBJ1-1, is DVKVTQSSRYLVKRTGEKVFLECVQDMDHENMFWYRQDPGLGLRLIYFSYDVKMKEKGDIPEGYSVSREKKERFSLILESASTNQTSMYLCASTLGTEAFFGQGTRLTVV.

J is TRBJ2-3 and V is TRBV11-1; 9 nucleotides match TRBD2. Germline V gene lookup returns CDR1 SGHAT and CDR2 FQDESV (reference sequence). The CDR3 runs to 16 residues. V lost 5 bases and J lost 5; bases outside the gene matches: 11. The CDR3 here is CASSRLAETWVDTQYF. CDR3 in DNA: TGTGCCAGCAGCCGACTAGCGGAAACATGGGTAGATACGCAGTATTTT. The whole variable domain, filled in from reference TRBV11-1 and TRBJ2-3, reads EAEVAQSPRYKITEKSQAVAFWCDPISGHATLYWYRQILGQGPELLVQFQDESVVDDSQLPKDRFSAERLKGVDSTLKIQPAELGDSAMYLCASSRLAETWVDTQYFGPGTRLTVL.

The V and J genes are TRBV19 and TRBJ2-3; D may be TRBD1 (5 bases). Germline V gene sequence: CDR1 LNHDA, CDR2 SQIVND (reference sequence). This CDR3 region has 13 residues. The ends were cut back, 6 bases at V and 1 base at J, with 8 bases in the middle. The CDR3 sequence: CASRSRGTDTQYF. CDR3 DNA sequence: TGTGCCAGTAGATCCAGGGGCACAGATACGCAGTATTTT.

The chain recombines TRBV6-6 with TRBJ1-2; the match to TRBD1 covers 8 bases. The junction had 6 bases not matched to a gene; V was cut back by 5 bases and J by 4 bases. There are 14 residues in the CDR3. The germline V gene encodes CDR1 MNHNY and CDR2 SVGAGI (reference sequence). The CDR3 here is CASSPRTGSYGYTF. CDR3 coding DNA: TGTGCCAGCAGTCCCAGGACAGGGAGCTATGGCTACACCTTC.

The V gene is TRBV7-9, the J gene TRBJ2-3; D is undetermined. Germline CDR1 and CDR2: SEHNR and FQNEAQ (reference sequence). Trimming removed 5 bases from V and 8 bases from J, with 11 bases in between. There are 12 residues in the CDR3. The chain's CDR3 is CASSPVLGTQYF. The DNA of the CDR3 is TGTGCCAGCAGCCCGGTTTTGGGTACGCAGTATTTT.

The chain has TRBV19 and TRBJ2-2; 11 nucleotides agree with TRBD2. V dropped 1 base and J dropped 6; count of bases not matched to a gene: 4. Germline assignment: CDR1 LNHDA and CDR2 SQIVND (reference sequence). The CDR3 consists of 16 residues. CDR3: CASSIGLAGSPGELFF. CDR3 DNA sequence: TGTGCCAGTAGTATAGGACTAGCGGGATCGCCCGGGGAGCTGTTTTTT. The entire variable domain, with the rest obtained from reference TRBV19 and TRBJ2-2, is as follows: DGGITQSPKYLFRKEGQNVTLSCEQNLNHDAMYWYRQDPGQGLRLIYYSQIVNDFQKGDIAEGYSVSREKKESFPLTVTSAQKNPTAFYLCASSIGLAGSPGELFFGEGSRLTVL.

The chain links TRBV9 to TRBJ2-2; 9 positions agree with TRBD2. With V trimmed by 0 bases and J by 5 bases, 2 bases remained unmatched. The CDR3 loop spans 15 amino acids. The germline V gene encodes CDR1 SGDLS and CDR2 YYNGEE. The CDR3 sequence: CASSVGLAETGELFF. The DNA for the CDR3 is TGTGCCAGCAGCGTAGGACTAGCGGAAACCGGGGAGCTGTTTTTT.

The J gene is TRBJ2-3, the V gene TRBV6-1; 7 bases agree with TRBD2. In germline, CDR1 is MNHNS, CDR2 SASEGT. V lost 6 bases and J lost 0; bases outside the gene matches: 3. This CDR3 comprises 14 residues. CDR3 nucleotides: TGTGCCAGCAGAACTAGCGCTAGCACAGATACGCAGTATTTT. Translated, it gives CASRTSASTDTQYF.

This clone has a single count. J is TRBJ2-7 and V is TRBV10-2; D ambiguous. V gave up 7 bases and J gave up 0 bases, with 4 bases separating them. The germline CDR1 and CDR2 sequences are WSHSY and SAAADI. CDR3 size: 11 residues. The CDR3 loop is CASTHSYEQYF. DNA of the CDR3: TGCGCCAGCACCCACTCCTACGAGCAGTACTTC.

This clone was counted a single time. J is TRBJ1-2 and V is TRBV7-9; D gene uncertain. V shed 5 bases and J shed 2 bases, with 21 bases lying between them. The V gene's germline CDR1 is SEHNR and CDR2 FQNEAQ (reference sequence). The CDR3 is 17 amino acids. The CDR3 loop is CASSPKNIVQNNYGYTF. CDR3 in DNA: TGTGCCAGCAGCCCGAAAAATATTGTGCAGAACAACTATGGCTACACCTTC.

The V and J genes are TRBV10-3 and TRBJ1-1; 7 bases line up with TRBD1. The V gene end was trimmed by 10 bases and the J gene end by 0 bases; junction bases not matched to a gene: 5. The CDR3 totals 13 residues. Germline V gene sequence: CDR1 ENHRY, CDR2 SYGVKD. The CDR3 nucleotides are TGTGCCACACACAGGGGATTGAACACTGAAGCTTTCTTT. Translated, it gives CATHRGLNTEAFF.

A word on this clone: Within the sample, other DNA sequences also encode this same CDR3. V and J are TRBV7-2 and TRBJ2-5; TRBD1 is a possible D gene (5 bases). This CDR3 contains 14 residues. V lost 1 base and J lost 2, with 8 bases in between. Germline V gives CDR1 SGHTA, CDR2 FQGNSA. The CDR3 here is CASSLGRTQETQYF. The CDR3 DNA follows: TGTGCCAGCAGCTTAGGCAGGACACAAGAGACCCAGTACTTC. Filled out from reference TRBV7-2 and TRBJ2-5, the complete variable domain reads GAGVSQSPSNKVTEKGKDVELRCDPISGHTALYWYRQSLGQGLEFLIYFQGNSAPDKSGLPSDRFSAERTGGSVSTLTIQRTQQEDSAVYLCASSLGRTQETQYFGPGTRLLVL.

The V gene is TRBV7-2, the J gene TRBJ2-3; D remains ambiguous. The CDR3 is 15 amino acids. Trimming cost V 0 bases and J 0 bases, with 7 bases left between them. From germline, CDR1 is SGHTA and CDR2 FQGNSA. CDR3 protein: CASSLAVGSTDTQYF. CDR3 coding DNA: TGTGCCAGCAGCTTAGCGGTGGGGAGCACAGATACGCAGTATTTT.

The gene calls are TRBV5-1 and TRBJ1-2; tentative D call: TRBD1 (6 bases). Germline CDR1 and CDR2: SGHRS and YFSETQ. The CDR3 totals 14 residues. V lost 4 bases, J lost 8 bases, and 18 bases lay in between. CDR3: CASSPIGGGHGYTF. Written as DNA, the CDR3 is TGCGCCAGCAGCCCAATCGGGGGCGGTCACGGCTACACCTTC.

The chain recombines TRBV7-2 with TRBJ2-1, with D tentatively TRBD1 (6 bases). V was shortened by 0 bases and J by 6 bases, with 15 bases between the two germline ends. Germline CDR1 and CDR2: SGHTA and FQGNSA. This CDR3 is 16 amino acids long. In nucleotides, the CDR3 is TGTGCCAGCAGCTTAGCGGGCAGGGGCATGGTCAATGAGCAGTTCTTC. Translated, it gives CASSLAGRGMVNEQFF.